Below are 3 T cell receptor beta chains sequenced from a single sample in a study of blood T cell repertoires in COVID-19. TCRdb's table, derived via immunoSEQ multiplex PCR, lists solely in-frame clones and lacks some. The sample yields about 55,000 clones, 85% seen once. Sequenced input: peripheral blood. The receptors were sampled from a human donor in a cohort sampled during active COVID-19.

The chain combines TRBV3-1 (or the pseudogene TRBV3-2) with TRBJ1-1, with 11 bases identical to TRBD1. CDR3 size: 18 residues. The V gene end was trimmed by 4 bases and the J gene end by 4 bases; junction bases not matched to a gene: 14. Germline V CDR1 and CDR2: LGHDT, YNNKEL (reference sequence). The CDR3 protein is CASSPGSGGTGGTTEAFF. The CDR3 DNA is TGTGCCAGCAGCCCCGGTTCAGGGGGGACAGGGGGTACCACTGAAGCTTTCTTT.

V gene TRBV7-9 combines with J gene TRBJ2-7, with 10 positions matching TRBD2. The germline V gene has CDR1 SEHNR and CDR2 FQNEAQ (reference sequence). The CDR3 has 15 amino acids. The ends lost 5 bases at V and 0 bases at J; junction bases unmatched: 4. The CDR3 nucleotides read TGTGCCAGCAGCGGACTAGCGGTCCTCTCCTACGAGCAGTACTTC. This sequence encodes CASSGLAVLSYEQYF.

The chain links TRBV10-3 to TRBJ1-1; a weak D match, TRBD1 (6 bases). Germline-derived CDR1 and CDR2 are ENHRY and SYGVKD. V shed 10 bases and J shed 6 bases, with 24 bases lying between them. The CDR3 consists of 15 residues. CDR3 sequence reads: CANAAARGTMAEAFF. CDR3 in DNA: TGTGCCAACGCTGCCGCACGAGGGACAATGGCTGAAGCTTTCTTT.